Shown below are 16 T cell receptor beta chains from a single sample sequenced in a study of radiation and T cells in renal cell carcinoma. The method was immunoSEQ multiplex PCR; TCRdb's version includes in-frame clones alone and lacks a portion of them. The sample has approximately 75,000 clones, about 80% seen once; the top ten hold approximately 6.4%. The time point was: blood 2 weeks post-SBRT. The treatment here: 15 Gy SBRT to primary tumor, nephrectomy 4 weeks later. Source: blood, taken from a patient whose treatment included radiotherapy and nephrectomy. The receptors come from a man between 60 and 75 years old with renal cell carcinoma.

The chain links TRBV14 to TRBJ2-1, with TRBD1 matching 7 bases. From germline, CDR1 is SGHDN and CDR2 FVKESK. V shed 4 bases and J 12 bases; nucleotides not matched to a gene: 3. The CDR3 is 11 amino acids. The CDR3 sequence is CASSPGGRQFF. In DNA form, the CDR3 reads TGTGCCAGCAGCCCAGGGGGAAGGCAGTTCTTC.

This chain joins TRBV18 and TRBJ1-1; D is unclear. The CDR3 loop spans 14 amino acids. Trimming pared 2 bases from V and 1 base from J, leaving 8 bases between. From germline, CDR1 is KGHSH and CDR2 LQKENI. The CDR3 protein is CASSPWAANTEAFF. Here the CDR3 DNA reads TGTGCCAGCTCACCATGGGCAGCGAACACTGAAGCTTTCTTT.

V and J are TRBV19 and TRBJ2-1; 9 nucleotides match TRBD2. The CDR3 loop spans 14 amino acids. CDR1 is LNHDA and CDR2 is SQIVND in the germline V gene (reference sequence). Germline trimming cut 4 bases from V and 9 bases from J; bases unmatched to any gene: 7. The CDR3 is CASSTPGLASEQFF. CDR3 DNA: TGTGCCAGTAGTACTCCGGGACTAGCAAGTGAGCAGTTCTTC.

The chain employs TRBV29-1 and TRBJ1-2; D is uncertain. Trimming shortened V by 8 bases and J by 8 bases, and 24 bases separated the two germline ends. The CDR3 has 14 residues. The germline V gene has CDR1 SQVTM and CDR2 ANQGSEA. CDR3 protein: CSTLPFRAVGGYTF. CDR3 DNA sequence: TGCAGCACTCTTCCTTTCCGGGCAGTGGGAGGCTACACCTTC.

Only one count was recorded for this clone. The V gene is TRBV28, the J gene TRBJ2-7; D gene ambiguous. The germline V gene has CDR1 MDHEN and CDR2 SYDVKM. The CDR3 consists of 15 residues. V dropped 7 bases and J dropped 7 bases, with 23 bases sitting between them. The CDR3 sequence: CASTPLLGVYYEQYF. The CDR3 DNA follows: TGTGCCAGCACCCCCCTCCTGGGCGTTTACTATGAGCAGTACTTC.

This sequence joins TRBV29-1 and TRBJ1-2, with a possible D match to TRBD1 (6 bases). Trimming cost V 6 bases and J 6 bases, with 23 bases left between them. Germline values: CDR1 SQVTM, CDR2 ANQGSEA. The length of the CDR3 is 15 residues. For the CDR3, the DNA is TGCAGCGTCTCACCGTCCGGGACGGCAGGGGATGGCTACACCTTC. It specifies CSVSPSGTAGDGYTF. Full variable domain (rest looked up from reference TRBV29-1 and TRBJ1-2): SAVISQKPSRDICQRGTSLTIQCQVDSQVTMMFWYRQQPGQSLTLIATANQGSEATYESGFVIDKFPISRPNLTFSTLTVSNMSPEDSSIYLCSVSPSGTAGDGYTFGSGTRLTVV.

The rearrangement joins TRBV7-2 to TRBJ1-5, with D unresolved. The CDR3 extends over 12 amino acids. Germline V gene data show CDR1 as SGHTA and CDR2 as FQGNSA. Deletions cut 0 bases from V and 4 bases from J, with 1 base between. For the CDR3, the DNA is TGTGCCAGCAGCTTAGCGAATCAGCCCCAGCATTTT. Translated: CASSLANQPQHF. The complete variable domain, with remaining parts taken from reference TRBV7-2 and TRBJ1-5, reads GAGVSQSPSNKVTEKGKDVELRCDPISGHTALYWYRQSLGQGLEFLIYFQGNSAPDKSGLPSDRFSAERTGGSVSTLTIQRTQQEDSAVYLCASSLANQPQHFGDGTRLSIL.

J is TRBJ1-1 and V is TRBV19, with a tentative D call TRBD1 (5 bases). V lost 7 bases, J lost 7 bases, and 10 bases lay in between. Germline CDR1 reads LNHDA; CDR2 reads SQIVND (reference sequence). This CDR3 has 11 amino acids. CDR3 nucleotide sequence: TGTGCCAGTATACGGGGCGGTGAAGCTTTCTTT. It translates to CASIRGGEAFF.

V and J are TRBV2 and TRBJ1-5; no firm D call. The CDR3 loop spans 15 amino acids. Looked up from germline, CDR1 is SNHLY and CDR2 is FYNNEI. V lost 3 bases to trimming and J lost 0 bases, with 9 bases between them. As DNA, the CDR3 is TGTGCCAGCAGTGAGATTGGTATTAGCAATCAGCCCCAGCATTTT. Its translation: CASSEIGISNQPQHF.

This chain uses TRBV5-1 with TRBJ2-2; the match to TRBD1 covers 7 bases. Per germline, CDR1 SGHRS and CDR2 YFSETQ. This CDR3 comprises 19 residues. V lost 1 base and J lost 7; bases outside the gene matches: 19. The CDR3 DNA is TGCGCCAGCAGCTTGCAAGGGGGCGCCTTGGTTCTCGAGGTCGGGGAGCTGTTTTTT. This translates into CASSLQGGALVLEVGELFF.

The V and J genes are TRBV4-3 and TRBJ1-1; TRBD1 is a possible D gene (6 bases). V lost 3 bases to trimming and J lost 5 bases, with 16 bases between them. The CDR3 has 15 residues. The V gene's germline CDR1 is LGHNA and CDR2 YSLEER. The CDR3 protein is CASSHGYRVTTEAFF. CDR3 coding DNA: TGCGCCAGCAGCCATGGTTACAGGGTGACAACTGAAGCTTTCTTT.

Here the CDR3 reads CAWAPRLAGNYEQYF. The CDR3 DNA follows: TGTGCCTGGGCCCCCCGGCTAGCGGGAAACTACGAGCAGTACTTC. The genes are TRBV30 and TRBJ2-7; 9 bases fit TRBD2. This CDR3 contains 15 residues. Trimming removed 5 bases from V and 3 bases from J; junction bases left unmatched: 11. Germline values: CDR1 GTSNPN, CDR2 SVGIG (reference sequence).

This chain links TRBV10-3 with TRBJ2-7; a possible D gene is TRBD2 (5 bases). Germline CDR1 is ENHRY and CDR2 is SYGVKD. The ends were cut back, 0 bases at V and 6 bases at J, with 6 bases in the middle. The CDR3 sequence is 12 residues long. CDR3 region: CAISESSGEQYF. In DNA, the CDR3 is TGTGCCATCAGTGAGTCGAGCGGCGAGCAGTACTTC.

The V and J genes are TRBV28 and TRBJ1-5; tentative D call: TRBD1 (6 bases). V shed 5 bases and J shed 10 bases, with 21 bases lying between them. The germline gives CDR1 MDHEN, CDR2 SYDVKM. This CDR3 comprises 15 residues. Written as DNA, the CDR3 is TGTGCCAGCAGTGAGAGTATAGGGGGTTCCAAACCCCAGCATTTT. This encodes CASSESIGGSKPQHF. The full variable domain, with the rest looked up from reference TRBV28 and TRBJ1-5, is DVKVTQSSRYLVKRTGEKVFLECVQDMDHENMFWYRQDPGLGLRLIYFSYDVKMKEKGDIPEGYSVSREKKERFSLILESASTNQTSMYLCASSESIGGSKPQHFGDGTRLSIL.

V is TRBV2 and J is TRBJ1-3; D gene uncertain. V was shortened by 2 bases and J by 0 bases, with 8 bases between the two germline ends. Germline-derived CDR1 and CDR2 are SNHLY and FYNNEI. The CDR3 has 15 residues. CDR3 region: CASSESTRSGNTIYF. CDR3 nucleotide sequence: TGTGCCAGCAGTGAATCCACCCGCTCTGGAAACACCATATATTTT.

V is TRBV5-6 and J is TRBJ1-4; D uncertain. The CDR3 is made up of 13 amino acids. The ends were cut back, 2 bases at V and 7 bases at J, with 9 bases in the middle. Germline V gene sequence: CDR1 SGHDT, CDR2 YYEEEE. CDR3 loop: CASSFFRVEKLFF. In DNA, the CDR3 is TGTGCCAGCAGCTTCTTCCGGGTTGAAAAACTGTTTTTT.